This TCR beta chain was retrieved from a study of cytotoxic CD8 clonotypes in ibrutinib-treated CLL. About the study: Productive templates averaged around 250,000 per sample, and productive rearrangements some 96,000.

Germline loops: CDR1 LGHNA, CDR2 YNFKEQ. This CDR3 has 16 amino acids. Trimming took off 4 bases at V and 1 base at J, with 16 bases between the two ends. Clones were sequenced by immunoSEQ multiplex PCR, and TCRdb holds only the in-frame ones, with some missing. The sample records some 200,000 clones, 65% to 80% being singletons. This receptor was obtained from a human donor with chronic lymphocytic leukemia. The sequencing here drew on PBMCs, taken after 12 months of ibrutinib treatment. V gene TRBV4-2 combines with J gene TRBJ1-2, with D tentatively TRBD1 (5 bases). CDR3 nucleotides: TGTGCCAGCAGCCCTCAAATCGGGACGGATAACTATGGCTACACCTTC. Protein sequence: CASSPQIGTDNYGYTF.